Sequencing of this T cell receptor (beta chain) was carried out in a study of OX40 agonist ivuxolimab in advanced cancers. Study in general: Patients were infused with ivuxolimab every 2 weeks at 0.01 to 10 mg/kg. Of mixed ages from about 20 to 80 and averaging about 65 years, the group was roughly 85% male. Regarding the study as a whole: Not determined was the antigen specificity of the expanded peripheral T cells. There was clonal expansion of CD4+ and CD8+ blood T cells by week 6 at 0.1 to 3.0 mg/kg.

Generated by immunoSEQ multiplex PCR, the TCRdb table keeps only in-frame clones and is missing some. The table records 99,000 or so clones, about 96% of them present only once. Trimming removed 6 bases at V and 0 bases at J, with 15 bases between. Germline CDR1 reads SEHNR; CDR2 reads FQNEAQ (reference sequence). The CDR3 totals 15 residues. On this clone itself: Its antigen is undetermined.

The input for sequencing was CD4+ or CD8+ T cells sorted from blood, taken in a trial of the OX40 agonist ivuxolimab. The receptor's source is an adult with an advanced solid tumor such as melanoma, head and neck, liver or kidney cancer. The V and J genes are TRBV7-9 and TRBJ2-7; TRBD1 is a possible D gene (6 bases). The CDR3 sequence is CASSHRDTVSYEQYF. The DNA of the CDR3 is TGTGCCAGCAGTCACCGGGACACCGTCTCCTACGAGCAGTACTTC.